Detailed here is one T cell receptor beta chain. Sequencing was performed with immunoSEQ multiplex PCR; in TCRdb, only in-frame clones are kept and a portion is missing. The table has roughly 12,000 clones, about 88% seen once. Regarding time point: week 3, after first cycle of checkpoint inhibitor. In germline, CDR1 is MNHEY, CDR2 SVGAGI. There are 14 residues in the CDR3. V lost 2 bases and J lost 6; bases outside the gene matches: 1. The entry originates in a study of blood T cell dynamics during melanoma immunotherapy. Across the whole study: Patients with metastatic melanoma got pembrolizumab or nivolumab-ipilimumab as first-line care.

The V call is TRBV6-5, the J call TRBJ2-2; 9 positions match TRBD1. Sequencing was performed on blood, taken from a patient treated with checkpoint blockade. The origin of this receptor is a human donor with melanoma. The CDR3 sequence is CASSYDRGAGELFF. The CDR3 DNA reads TGTGCCAGCAGTTACGACAGGGGGGCCGGGGAGCTGTTTTTT.